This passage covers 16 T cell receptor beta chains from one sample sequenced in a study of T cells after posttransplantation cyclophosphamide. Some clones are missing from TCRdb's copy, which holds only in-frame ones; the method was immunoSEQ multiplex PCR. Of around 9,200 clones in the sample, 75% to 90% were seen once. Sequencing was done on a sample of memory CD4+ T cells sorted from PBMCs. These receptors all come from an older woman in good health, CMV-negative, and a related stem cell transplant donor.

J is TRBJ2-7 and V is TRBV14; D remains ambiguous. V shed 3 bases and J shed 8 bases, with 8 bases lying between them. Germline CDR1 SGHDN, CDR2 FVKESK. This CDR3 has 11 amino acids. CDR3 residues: CASSHSVKQYF. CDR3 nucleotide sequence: TGTGCCAGCAGCCATAGTGTGAAGCAGTACTTC.

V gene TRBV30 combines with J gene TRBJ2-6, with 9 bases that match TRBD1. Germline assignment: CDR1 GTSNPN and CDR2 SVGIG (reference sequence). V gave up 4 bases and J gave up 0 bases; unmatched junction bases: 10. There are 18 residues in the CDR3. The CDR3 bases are TGTGCCTGGACCCGGGGACAGGGCTCGTCCTCTGGGGCCAACGTCCTGACTTTC. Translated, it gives CAWTRGQGSSSGANVLTF.

CDR3 amino acids: CAWSRDSGSGNTIYF. In DNA form, the CDR3 reads TGTGCCTGGAGTCGGGACAGTGGGTCTGGAAACACCATATATTTT. This chain connects TRBV30 to TRBJ1-3; TRBD1 matches 7 bases. The junction had 5 bases not matched to a gene; V was cut back by 2 bases and J by 1 base. The germline CDR1 and CDR2 sequences are GTSNPN and SVGIG (reference sequence). This CDR3 comprises 15 residues.

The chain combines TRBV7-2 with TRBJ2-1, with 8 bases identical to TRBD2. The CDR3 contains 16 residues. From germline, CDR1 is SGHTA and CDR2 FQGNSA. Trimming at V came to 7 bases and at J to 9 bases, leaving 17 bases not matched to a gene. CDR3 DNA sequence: TGTGCCAGCACCTCGGGGGGGAGACAAAGTTTGTCTGAGCAGTTCTTC. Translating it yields CASTSGGRQSLSEQFF. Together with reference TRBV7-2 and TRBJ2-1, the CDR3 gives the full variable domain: GAGVSQSPSNKVTEKGKDVELRCDPISGHTALYWYRQSLGQGLEFLIYFQGNSAPDKSGLPSDRFSAERTGGSVSTLTIQRTQQEDSAVYLCASTSGGRQSLSEQFFGPGTRLTVL.

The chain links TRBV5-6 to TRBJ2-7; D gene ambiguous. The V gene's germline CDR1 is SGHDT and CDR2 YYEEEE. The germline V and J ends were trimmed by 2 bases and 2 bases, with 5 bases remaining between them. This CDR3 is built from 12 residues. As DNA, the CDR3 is TGTGCCAGCAGCTTCCAGACCTACGAGCAGTACTTC. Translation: CASSFQTYEQYF.

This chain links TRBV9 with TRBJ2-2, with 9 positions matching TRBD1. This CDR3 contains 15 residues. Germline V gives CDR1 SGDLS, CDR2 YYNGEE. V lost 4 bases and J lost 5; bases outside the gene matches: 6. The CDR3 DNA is TGTGCCAGCAGCTACCGGGACAGGGAGACCGGGGAGCTGTTTTTT. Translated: CASSYRDRETGELFF.

CDR3 DNA: TGTGCCAGTAGTAGGAGGGTGATAGCTTCCAATCAGCCCCAGCATTTT. Translated, it gives CASSRRVIASNQPQHF. V is TRBV19 and J is TRBJ1-5; no definite D call. Per germline, CDR1 LNHDA and CDR2 SQIVND (reference sequence). There are 16 residues in the CDR3. V lost 4 bases to trimming and J lost 3 bases, with 16 bases between them.

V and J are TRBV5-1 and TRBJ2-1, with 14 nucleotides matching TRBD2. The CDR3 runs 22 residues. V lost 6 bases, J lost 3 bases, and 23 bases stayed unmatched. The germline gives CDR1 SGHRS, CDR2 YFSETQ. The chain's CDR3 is CASTTGQGFQPGLAGVYNEQFF. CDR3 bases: TGCGCCAGCACCACGGGACAGGGATTCCAACCGGGACTAGCGGGAGTCTACAATGAGCAGTTCTTC.

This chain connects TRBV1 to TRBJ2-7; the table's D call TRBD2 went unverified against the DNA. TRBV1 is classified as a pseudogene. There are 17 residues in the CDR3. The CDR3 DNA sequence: TGCACCAGCAGCCAAGATAGTGTGACTAGCGGGCGCTACGAGCAGTACTTC. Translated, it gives CTSSQDSVTSGRYEQYF.

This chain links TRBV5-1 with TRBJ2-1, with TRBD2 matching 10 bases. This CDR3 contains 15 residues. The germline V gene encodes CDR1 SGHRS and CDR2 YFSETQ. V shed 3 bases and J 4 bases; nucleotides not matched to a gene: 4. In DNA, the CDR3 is TGCGCCAGCAGCTCCGGGACTAGCGTATACAATGAGCAGTTCTTC. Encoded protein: CASSSGTSVYNEQFF.

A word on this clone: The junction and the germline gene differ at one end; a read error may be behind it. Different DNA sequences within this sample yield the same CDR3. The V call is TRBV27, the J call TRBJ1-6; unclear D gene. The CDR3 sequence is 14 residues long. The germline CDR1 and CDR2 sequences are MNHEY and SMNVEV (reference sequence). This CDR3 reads CASSLSRLNSPLHF. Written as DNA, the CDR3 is TGTGCCAGCAGTTTATCTAGATTGAATTCCCCCCTCCACTTT.

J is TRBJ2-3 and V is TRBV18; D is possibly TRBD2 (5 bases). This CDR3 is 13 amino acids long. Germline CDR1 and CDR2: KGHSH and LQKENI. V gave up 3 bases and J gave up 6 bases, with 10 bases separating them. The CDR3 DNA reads TGTGCCAGCTCACCTATCCAGCGGGATACGCAGTATTTT. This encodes CASSPIQRDTQYF.

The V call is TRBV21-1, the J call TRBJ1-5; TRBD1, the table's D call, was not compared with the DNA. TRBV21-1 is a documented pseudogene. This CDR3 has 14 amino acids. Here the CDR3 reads CASSKGTENQPQHF. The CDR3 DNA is TGTGCCAGCAGCAAAGGCACAGAGAATCAGCCCCAGCATTTT.

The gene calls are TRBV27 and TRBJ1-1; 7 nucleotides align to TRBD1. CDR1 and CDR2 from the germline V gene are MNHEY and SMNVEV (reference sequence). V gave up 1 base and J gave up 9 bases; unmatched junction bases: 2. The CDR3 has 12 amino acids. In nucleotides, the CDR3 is TGTGCCAGCAGTTTATTGACAGGGAAAGCTTTCTTT. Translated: CASSLLTGKAFF.

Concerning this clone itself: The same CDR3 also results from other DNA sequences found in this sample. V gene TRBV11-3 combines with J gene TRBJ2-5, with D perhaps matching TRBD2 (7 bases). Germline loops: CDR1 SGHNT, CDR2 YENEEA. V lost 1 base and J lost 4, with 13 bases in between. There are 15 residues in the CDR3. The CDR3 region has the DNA TGTGCCAGCAGCTTAGGTGGCGGGGGCCGAGAGACCCAGTACTTC. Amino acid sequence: CASSLGGGGRETQYF.

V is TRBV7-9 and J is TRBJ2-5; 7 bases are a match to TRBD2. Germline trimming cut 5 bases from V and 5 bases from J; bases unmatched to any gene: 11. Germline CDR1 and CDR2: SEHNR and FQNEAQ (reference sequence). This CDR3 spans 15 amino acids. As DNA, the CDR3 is TGTGCCAGCAGCCAACTGGGGGGGGGACGCGAGACCCAGTACTTC. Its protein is CASSQLGGGRETQYF.